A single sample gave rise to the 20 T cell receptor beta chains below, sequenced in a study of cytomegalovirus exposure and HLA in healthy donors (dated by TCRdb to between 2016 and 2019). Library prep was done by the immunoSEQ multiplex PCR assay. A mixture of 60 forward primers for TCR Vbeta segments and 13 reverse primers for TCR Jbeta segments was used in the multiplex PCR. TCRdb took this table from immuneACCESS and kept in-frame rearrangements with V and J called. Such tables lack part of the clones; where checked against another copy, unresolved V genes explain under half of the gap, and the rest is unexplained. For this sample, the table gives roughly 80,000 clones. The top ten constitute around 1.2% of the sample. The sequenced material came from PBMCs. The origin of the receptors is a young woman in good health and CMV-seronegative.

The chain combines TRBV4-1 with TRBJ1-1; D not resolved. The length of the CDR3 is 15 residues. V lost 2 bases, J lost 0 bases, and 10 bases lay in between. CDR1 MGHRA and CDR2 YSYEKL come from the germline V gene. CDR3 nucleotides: TGCGCCAGCAGCCAAAACGAGCTTATGAACACTGAAGCTTTCTTT. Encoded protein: CASSQNELMNTEAFF.

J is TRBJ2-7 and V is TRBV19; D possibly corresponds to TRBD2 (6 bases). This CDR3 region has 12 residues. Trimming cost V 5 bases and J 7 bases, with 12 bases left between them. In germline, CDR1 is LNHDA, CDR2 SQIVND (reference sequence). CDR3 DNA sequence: TGTGCCAGTAGTGGACTACTTGGGGAGCAGTACTTC. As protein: CASSGLLGEQYF.

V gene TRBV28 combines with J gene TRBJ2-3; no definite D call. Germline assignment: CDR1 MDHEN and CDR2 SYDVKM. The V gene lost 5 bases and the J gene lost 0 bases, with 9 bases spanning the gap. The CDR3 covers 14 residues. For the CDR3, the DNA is TGTGCCAGCAGTGTAACTACTAGCACAGATACGCAGTATTTT. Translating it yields CASSVTTSTDTQYF. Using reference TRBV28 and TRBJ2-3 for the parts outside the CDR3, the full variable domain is DVKVTQSSRYLVKRTGEKVFLECVQDMDHENMFWYRQDPGLGLRLIYFSYDVKMKEKGDIPEGYSVSREKKERFSLILESASTNQTSMYLCASSVTTSTDTQYFGPGTRLTVL.

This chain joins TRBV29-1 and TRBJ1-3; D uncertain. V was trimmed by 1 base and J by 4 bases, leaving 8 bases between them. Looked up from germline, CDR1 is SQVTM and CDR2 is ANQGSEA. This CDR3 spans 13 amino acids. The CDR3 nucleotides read TGCAGCGTTGAAGCCCCCGGGGGAAACACCATATATTTT. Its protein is CSVEAPGGNTIYF. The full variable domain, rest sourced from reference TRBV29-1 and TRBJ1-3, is SAVISQKPSRDICQRGTSLTIQCQVDSQVTMMFWYRQQPGQSLTLIATANQGSEATYESGFVIDKFPISRPNLTFSTLTVSNMSPEDSSIYLCSVEAPGGNTIYFGEGSWLTVV.

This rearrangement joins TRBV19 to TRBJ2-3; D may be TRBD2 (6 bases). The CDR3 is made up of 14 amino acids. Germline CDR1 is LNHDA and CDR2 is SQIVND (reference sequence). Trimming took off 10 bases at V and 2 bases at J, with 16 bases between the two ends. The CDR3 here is CATRDSRATDTQYF. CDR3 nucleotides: TGTGCCACCCGGGACTCCCGGGCCACAGATACGCAGTATTTT.

CDR3 region: CASSPRDRGLNTGELFF. The CDR3 nucleotides are TGTGCCAGCTCACCCCGGGACAGGGGGCTTAACACCGGGGAGCTGTTTTTT. V and J are TRBV18 and TRBJ2-2, with TRBD1 identical over 12 bases. Germline lookup yields CDR1 KGHSH and CDR2 LQKENI. The V and J ends lost 3 bases and 2 bases, in that order; junction bases with no gene match: 4. The CDR3 extends over 17 amino acids.

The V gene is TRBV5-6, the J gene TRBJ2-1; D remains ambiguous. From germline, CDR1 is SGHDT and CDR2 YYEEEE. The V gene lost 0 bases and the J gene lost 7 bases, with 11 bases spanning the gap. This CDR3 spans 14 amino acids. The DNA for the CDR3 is TGTGCCAGCAGCTTGGGTGCGGTCACGAATGAGCAGTTCTTC. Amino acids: CASSLGAVTNEQFF. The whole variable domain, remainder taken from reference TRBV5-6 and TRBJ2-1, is DAGVTQSPTHLIKTRGQQVTLRCSPKSGHDTVSWYQQALGQGPQFIFQYYEEEERQRGNFPDRFSGHQFPNYSSELNVNALLLGDSALYLCASSLGAVTNEQFFGPGTRLTVL.

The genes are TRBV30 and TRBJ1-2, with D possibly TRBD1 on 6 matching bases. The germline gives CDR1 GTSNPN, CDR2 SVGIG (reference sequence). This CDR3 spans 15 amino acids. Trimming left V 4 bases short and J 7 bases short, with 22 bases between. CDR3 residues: CAWMRGTTGFGGYTF. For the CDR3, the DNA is TGTGCCTGGATGAGGGGAACCACAGGGTTCGGTGGCTACACCTTC. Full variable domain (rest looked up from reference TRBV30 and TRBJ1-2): SQTIHQWPATLVQPVGSPLSLECTVEGTSNPNLYWYRQAAGRGLQLLFYSVGIGQISSEVPQNLSASRPQDRQFILSSKKLLLSDSGFYLCAWMRGTTGFGGYTFGSGTRLTVV.

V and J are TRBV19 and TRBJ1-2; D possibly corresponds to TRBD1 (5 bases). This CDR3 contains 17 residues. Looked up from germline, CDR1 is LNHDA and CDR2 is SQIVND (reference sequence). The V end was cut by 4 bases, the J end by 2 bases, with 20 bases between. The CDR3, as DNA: TGTGCCAGTAGTAACCCTGGGCTCCCAGGGAGGAACTATGGCTACACCTTC. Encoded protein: CASSNPGLPGRNYGYTF.

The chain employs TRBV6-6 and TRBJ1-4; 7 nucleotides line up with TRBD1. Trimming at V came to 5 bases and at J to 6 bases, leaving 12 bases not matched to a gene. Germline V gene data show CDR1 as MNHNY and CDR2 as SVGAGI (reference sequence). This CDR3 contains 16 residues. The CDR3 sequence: CASSRNYRGADEKLFF. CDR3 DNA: TGTGCCAGCAGTCGTAACTACAGGGGCGCGGATGAAAAACTGTTTTTT.

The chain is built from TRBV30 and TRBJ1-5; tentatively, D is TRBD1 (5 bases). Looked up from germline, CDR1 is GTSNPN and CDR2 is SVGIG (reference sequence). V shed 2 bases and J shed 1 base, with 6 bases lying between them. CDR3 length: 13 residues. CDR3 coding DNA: TGTGCCTGGAGTAAGGGGAGCAATCAGCCCCAGCATTTT. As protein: CAWSKGSNQPQHF.

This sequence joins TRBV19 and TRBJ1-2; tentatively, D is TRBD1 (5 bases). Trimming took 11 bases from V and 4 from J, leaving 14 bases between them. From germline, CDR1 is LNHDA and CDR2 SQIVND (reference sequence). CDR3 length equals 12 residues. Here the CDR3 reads CASGGGFYGYTF. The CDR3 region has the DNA TGTGCCTCGGGGGGAGGCTTCTATGGCTACACCTTC.

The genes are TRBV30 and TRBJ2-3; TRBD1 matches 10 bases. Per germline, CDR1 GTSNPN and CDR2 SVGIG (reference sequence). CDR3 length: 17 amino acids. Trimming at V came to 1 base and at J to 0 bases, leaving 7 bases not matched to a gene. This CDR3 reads CAWSGDRGPLSTDTQYF. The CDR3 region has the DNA TGTGCCTGGAGTGGGGACAGGGGCCCACTTAGCACAGATACGCAGTATTTT.

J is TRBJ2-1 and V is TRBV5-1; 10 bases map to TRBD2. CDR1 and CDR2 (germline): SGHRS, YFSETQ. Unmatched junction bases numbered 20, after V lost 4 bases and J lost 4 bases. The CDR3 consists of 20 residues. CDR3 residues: CASSGSGGRSSGSAYNEQFF. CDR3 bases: TGCGCCAGCAGCGGTTCAGGGGGACGCTCTAGCGGGAGTGCTTACAATGAGCAGTTCTTC.

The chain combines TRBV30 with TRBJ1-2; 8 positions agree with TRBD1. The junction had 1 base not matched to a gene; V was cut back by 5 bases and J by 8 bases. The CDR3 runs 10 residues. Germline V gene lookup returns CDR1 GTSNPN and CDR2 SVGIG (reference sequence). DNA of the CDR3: TGTGCCTGGGGACAGGGCGGCTACACCTTC. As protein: CAWGQGGYTF.

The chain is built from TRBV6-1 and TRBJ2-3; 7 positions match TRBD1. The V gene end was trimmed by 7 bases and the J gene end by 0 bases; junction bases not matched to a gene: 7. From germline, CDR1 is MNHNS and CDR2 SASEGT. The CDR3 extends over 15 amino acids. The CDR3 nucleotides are TGTGCCAGCATACGAAGACAGGGCAGCACAGATACGCAGTATTTT. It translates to CASIRRQGSTDTQYF.

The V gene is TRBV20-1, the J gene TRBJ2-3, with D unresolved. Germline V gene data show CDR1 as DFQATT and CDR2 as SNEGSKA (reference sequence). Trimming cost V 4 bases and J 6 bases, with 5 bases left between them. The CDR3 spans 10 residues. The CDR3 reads CSATRDTQYF. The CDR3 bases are TGCAGTGCTACCCGGGATACGCAGTATTTT.

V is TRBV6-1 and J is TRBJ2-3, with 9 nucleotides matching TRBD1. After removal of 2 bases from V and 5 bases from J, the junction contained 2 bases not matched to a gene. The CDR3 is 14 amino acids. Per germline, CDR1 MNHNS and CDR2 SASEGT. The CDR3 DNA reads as TGTGCCAGCAGTGAACTGACAGGGGGAGATACGCAGTATTTT. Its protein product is CASSELTGGDTQYF.

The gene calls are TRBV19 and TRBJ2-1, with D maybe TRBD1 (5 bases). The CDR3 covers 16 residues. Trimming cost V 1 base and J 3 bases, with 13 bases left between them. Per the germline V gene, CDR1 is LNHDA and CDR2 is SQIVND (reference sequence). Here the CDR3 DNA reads TGTGCCAGTAGTATAGGCCGACAGACCTACTACAATGAGCAGTTCTTC. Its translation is CASSIGRQTYYNEQFF. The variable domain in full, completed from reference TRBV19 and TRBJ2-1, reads DGGITQSPKYLFRKEGQNVTLSCEQNLNHDAMYWYRQDPGQGLRLIYYSQIVNDFQKGDIAEGYSVSREKKESFPLTVTSAQKNPTAFYLCASSIGRQTYYNEQFFGPGTRLTVL.

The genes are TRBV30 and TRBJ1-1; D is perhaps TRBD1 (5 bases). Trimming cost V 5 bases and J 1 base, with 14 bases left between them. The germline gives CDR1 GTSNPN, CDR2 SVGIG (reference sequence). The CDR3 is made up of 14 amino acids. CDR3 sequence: CAWGAGPPNTEAFF. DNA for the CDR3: TGTGCCTGGGGGGCCGGACCGCCGAACACTGAAGCTTTCTTT.